The present T cell receptor (beta chain) was sequenced within a study of cytomegalovirus exposure and HLA in healthy donors. Study summary: According to later analysis, the same platform produced the 120 validation and about 700 first-cohort repertoires.

Findings of the study overall: The investigators catalogued 160 or so TCR beta chains as cytomegalovirus-associated. It was reported that the classifier diagnosed cytomegalovirus status with high specificity and sensitivity in both the original and validation cohorts. It was found in a later analysis that first-cohort TCR clusters tended to co-occur in the 130 or so validation repertoires.

Regarding this clone: Its target is not known.

The table came from immunoSEQ multiplex PCR; TCRdb's copy has only in-frame clones and leaves some out. The table lists over 85,000 clones, about 94% of them singletons. CDR1 is MGHRA, CDR2 YSYEKL, per germline. The V segment lost 5 bases and the J segment 8 bases; nucleotides outside the gene matches: 11. There are 16 residues in the CDR3. The rearrangement uses TRBV4-1 and TRBJ1-6, with TRBD1 identical over 8 bases. The sample was PBMCs. The TCR sequence derives from a woman aged 18-30 years in good health and CMV-seronegative. This CDR3 is CASSIIVGTGYSPLHF. The CDR3 nucleotides read TGCGCCAGCAGCATTATCGTTGGGACAGGATATTCACCCCTCCACTTT.